The sequence of this T cell receptor (beta chain) was determined in a study of technical replicates of blood from several donors. This clone was detected once. The method was immunoSEQ multiplex PCR; TCRdb's version includes in-frame clones alone and lacks a portion of them. The sample records more than 80,000 clones, approximately 95% being singletons. Germline CDR1 is MNHEY and CDR2 is SMNVEV (reference sequence). The CDR3 has 14 residues. The V and J ends lost 6 bases and 3 bases respectively, with 14 bases between them. Sequenced: T cells isolated from PBMCs. V is TRBV27 and J is TRBJ2-5; tentative D call: TRBD2 (6 bases). This TCR was sampled from a human donor in good health. The CDR3 DNA reads as TGTGCCAGCAGCCTTCTGGGCGGGGAAGAGACCCAGTACTTC. Translated: CASSLLGGEETQYF.